These T cell receptor beta chains were read from a single sample in a study of T cell repertoires in cytomegalovirus infection. One entry per CDR3 protein, called by TCRdb with MiXCR from the reads. This sample has roughly 920,000 distinct CDR3 sequences, with around 31% found just once. The antigens these receptors bind are not known. Sequencing was performed on cultured CD8+ T cells from PBMCs, taken from culture after CMV antigen stimulation. The source is a human donor in good health (CMV status not recorded). Some clones in this sample may be carry-over from other donors' samples. Both conserved end residues are part of each CDR3.

J gene | V gene | CDR3 protein
TRBJ1-1 | TRBV7-6 | CASSLARRATEAFF
TRBJ2-1 | TRBV6-8 | CASSHSSIRGGEQFF
TRBJ2-1 | TRBV20-1 | CSARDLAINEQFF
TRBJ1-5 | TRBV12-3/TRBV12-4 | CASSFVAGGGYSNQPQHF
TRBJ2-1 | TRBV5-5 | CASSWGTSGSNEQFF
TRBJ2-1 | TRBV28 | CASSFFGQYNEQFF
TRBJ2-1 | TRBV7-9 | CASSQPAGIDEQFF
TRBJ1-5 | TRBV6-1 | CASSPQGKGQPQHF
TRBJ1-2 | TRBV12-3/TRBV12-4 | CASRASTTGPGYTF
TRBJ1-1 | TRBV4-1 | CASSSQGMNAEAFF
TRBJ2-5 | TRBV7-9 | CASSAPIQDRGMEAQYF
TRBJ1-1 | TRBV6-6 | CASSSDRRRAFF
TRBJ2-3 | TRBV28 | CASSFYGSTDTQYF
TRBJ1-5 | TRBV7-9 | CASSSTGTGDQPQHF
TRBJ2-5 | TRBV7-6 | CASSIGDQETQYF
TRBJ1-1 | TRBV15 | CATSRVNPAEAFF
TRBJ2-2 | TRBV27 | CASSLGRLSNTGELFF
TRBJ2-5 | TRBV12-3/TRBV12-4 | CASSTALAGGETQYF
TRBJ1-1 | TRBV2 | CARPSGGNTEAFF
TRBJ2-1 | TRBV13 | CASSPWRGAYNEQFF
TRBJ2-5 | TRBV7-7 | CASNLAGGPLETQYF
TRBJ2-7 | TRBV6-1 | CASSPYGTSGDYEQYF
TRBJ1-5 | TRBV4-1 | CASSQDRVLGQPQHF
TRBJ1-1 | TRBV2 | CASSELTPNTEAFF
TRBJ2-5 | TRBV7-2 | CASSLVGKETQYF
TRBJ1-2 | TRBV4-3 | CASSQETGLRSGYTF
TRBJ2-7 | TRBV7-9 | CASSARTGGSRDEQYF
TRBJ2-7 | TRBV20-1 | CSASDPASPAYEQYF
TRBJ2-3 | TRBV19 | CASSIRDRASDTQYF
TRBJ2-2 | TRBV10-3 | CAIKLNTGELFF
TRBJ2-2 | TRBV6-2/TRBV6-3 | CASSGTRELFF
TRBJ1-2 | TRBV7-8 | CASSLAATTHYGYTF
TRBJ2-1 | TRBV18 | CASSPPGGPYNEQFF
TRBJ2-3 | TRBV9 | CASSVWGSGTDTQYF
TRBJ1-5 | TRBV7-9 | CASSLGAGAPHIHQPQHF
TRBJ1-5 | TRBV24-1 | CATSDGQGGNQPQHF
TRBJ1-1 | TRBV2 | CASSESRTGRGMNTEAFF
TRBJ1-3 | TRBV27 | CASSLIGGAGNTIYF
TRBJ1-5 | TRBV6-6 | CANSTGTGVTSNQPQHF
TRBJ1-5 | TRBV7-2 | CASSLVTQGLKQPQHF
TRBJ2-3 | TRBV20-1 | CSASRSLTDTQYF
TRBJ1-5 | TRBV12-5 | CASGLGQYQPQHF
TRBJ2-3 | TRBV7-9 | CASKDTDTQYF
TRBJ2-5 | TRBV7-6 | CASSLRDRGPQETQYF
TRBJ2-1 | TRBV19 | CASSIGLYNVQFF
TRBJ2-2 | TRBV6-4 | CASSSPYIHLTGELFF
TRBJ1-5 | TRBV7-8 | CAGGERGQPQHF
TRBJ2-2 | TRBV20-1 | CSARAPGTGDTGELFF
TRBJ2-7 | TRBV4-1 | CASSQNSDEQYF
TRBJ1-1 | TRBV7-6 | CASSPKDRAVGAEAFF
TRBJ1-4 | TRBV6-1 | CANSEGQGHEKLFF
TRBJ2-2 | TRBV7-3 | CASSFTEFANTGELFF